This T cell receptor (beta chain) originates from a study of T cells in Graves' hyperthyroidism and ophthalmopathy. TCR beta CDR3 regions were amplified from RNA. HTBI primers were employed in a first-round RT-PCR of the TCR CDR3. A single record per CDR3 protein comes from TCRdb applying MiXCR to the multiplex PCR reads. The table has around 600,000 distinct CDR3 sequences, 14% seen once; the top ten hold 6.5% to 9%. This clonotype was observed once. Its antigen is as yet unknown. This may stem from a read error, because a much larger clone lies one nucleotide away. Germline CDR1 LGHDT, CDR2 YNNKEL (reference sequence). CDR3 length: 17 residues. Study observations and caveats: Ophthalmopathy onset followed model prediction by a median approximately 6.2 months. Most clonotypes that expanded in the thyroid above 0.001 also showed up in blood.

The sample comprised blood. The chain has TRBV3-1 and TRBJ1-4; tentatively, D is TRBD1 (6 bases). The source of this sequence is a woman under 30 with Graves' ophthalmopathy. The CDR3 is CASGQWGSGQRNEKLFF. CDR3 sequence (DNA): TGTGCCAGCGGCCAATGGGGTTCTGGACAGCGAAATGAAAAACTGTTTTTT.